This is a list of T cell receptor beta chains from one sample in a study of shared clonotypes between healthy human individuals. Sequencing used immunoSEQ multiplex PCR; TCRdb keeps in-frame clones, though not all of them. Altogether millions of clones are present, approximately 95% being singletons, with the ten largest covering roughly 1.1%. Sample: naive CD8+ T cells sorted from blood. Source of these receptors: a man aged 18 to 30 in good health. Both conserved end residues are part of each CDR3. The order of the fields is J gene, clone size, D gene, V gene, CDR3 DNA, CDR3 protein. A D gene is named only where the DNA matches it firmly. Size values are once, few and many counts, or a class for expanded clones, and some rows have none.

j_call: TRBJ1-2; clone_size: -; d_call: TRBD1; v_call: TRBV2; cdr3_nt: TGTGCCAGCAGTGAAGGGACAGGGGATGGCTACACCTTC; cdr3_aa: CASSEGTGDGYTF
j_call: TRBJ2-3; clone_size: -; d_call: -; v_call: TRBV7-9; cdr3_nt: TGTGCCAGCAGCTTAGGGGGGGCTATGGGAGATACGCAGTATTTT; cdr3_aa: CASSLGGAMGDTQYF
j_call: TRBJ2-7; clone_size: -; d_call: TRBD1; v_call: TRBV15; cdr3_nt: TGTGCCACCAGCAAAGGAGCAGGGGGCTACGAGCAGTACTTC; cdr3_aa: CATSKGAGGYEQYF
j_call: TRBJ1-5; clone_size: -; d_call: -; v_call: TRBV6-1; cdr3_nt: TGTGCCAGCAGTGAATTGGGACCGGGTCTCCCCCAGCATTTT; cdr3_aa: CASSELGPGLPQHF
j_call: TRBJ2-1; clone_size: -; d_call: TRBD1; v_call: TRBV5-1; cdr3_nt: TGCGCCAGCAGCTTGCTGCAGGGGGCTTACTATACGAGCTCCTACAATGAGCAGTTCTTC; cdr3_aa: CASSLLQGAYYTSSYNEQFF
j_call: TRBJ2-1; clone_size: -; d_call: -; v_call: TRBV4-3; cdr3_nt: TGCGCCAGCAGCCAAGACACGGCCGGATACAATGAGCAGTTCTTC; cdr3_aa: CASSQDTAGYNEQFF
j_call: TRBJ1-5; clone_size: once; d_call: TRBD1; v_call: TRBV30; cdr3_nt: TGTGCCTGGGGGGGGACAGGGAGGAATCAGCCCCAGCATTTT; cdr3_aa: CAWGGTGRNQPQHF
j_call: TRBJ1-1; clone_size: -; d_call: -; v_call: TRBV4-1; cdr3_nt: TGCGCCAGCAGCCAAGTACCGGGAACTGAAGCTTTCTTT; cdr3_aa: CASSQVPGTEAFF
j_call: TRBJ2-7; clone_size: -; d_call: -; v_call: TRBV9; cdr3_nt: TGTGCCAGCAGCGTAGGGTCCTCTAGCGCCGTCGAGCAGTACTTC; cdr3_aa: CASSVGSSSAVEQYF
j_call: TRBJ1-1; clone_size: -; d_call: -; v_call: TRBV9; cdr3_nt: TGTGCCAGCAGCGTAGGTTGGGTGGATGAAGCTTTCTTT; cdr3_aa: CASSVGWVDEAFF
j_call: TRBJ2-7; clone_size: -; d_call: -; v_call: TRBV4-3; cdr3_nt: TGCGCCAGCAGCCAGCATAGGTCCTACGAGCAGTACTTC; cdr3_aa: CASSQHRSYEQYF
j_call: TRBJ2-2; clone_size: -; d_call: TRBD2; v_call: TRBV11-1; cdr3_nt: TGTGCCAGCATCACTAGCGGGGGGGCGTACCCCGGGGAGCTGTTTTTT; cdr3_aa: CASITSGGAYPGELFF
j_call: TRBJ1-1; clone_size: -; d_call: -; v_call: TRBV5-1; cdr3_nt: TGCGCCAGCAGCTCCTCCTTGACCAACACTGAAGCTTTCTTT; cdr3_aa: CASSSSLTNTEAFF
j_call: TRBJ2-7; clone_size: -; d_call: -; v_call: TRBV4-3; cdr3_nt: TGCGCCAGCAGCCAAGAAAGTACTTTGGCAAGCTCCTACGAGCAGTACTTC; cdr3_aa: CASSQESTLASSYEQYF
j_call: TRBJ1-1; clone_size: -; d_call: -; v_call: TRBV5-6; cdr3_nt: TGTGCCAGCAGCTCAGCCGGGACACCCTACACTGAAGCTTTCTTT; cdr3_aa: CASSSAGTPYTEAFF
j_call: TRBJ2-1; clone_size: -; d_call: -; v_call: TRBV27; cdr3_nt: TGTGCCAGCAGCCTACAAAGTCCCTACAATGAGCAGTTCTTC; cdr3_aa: CASSLQSPYNEQFF